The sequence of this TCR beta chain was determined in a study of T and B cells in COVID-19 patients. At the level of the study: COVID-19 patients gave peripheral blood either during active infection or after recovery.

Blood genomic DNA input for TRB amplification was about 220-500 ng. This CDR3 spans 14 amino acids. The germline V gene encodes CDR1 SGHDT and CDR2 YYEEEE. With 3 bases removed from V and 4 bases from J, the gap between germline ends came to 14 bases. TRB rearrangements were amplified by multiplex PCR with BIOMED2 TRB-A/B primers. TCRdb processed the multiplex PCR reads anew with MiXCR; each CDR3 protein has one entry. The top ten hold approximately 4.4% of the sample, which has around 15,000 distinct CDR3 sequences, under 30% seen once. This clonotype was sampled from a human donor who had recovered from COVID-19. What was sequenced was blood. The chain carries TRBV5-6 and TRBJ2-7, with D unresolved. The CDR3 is CASSSVEGMYEQYF. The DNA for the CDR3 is TGTGCCAGCAGCTCCGTGGAAGGGATGTACGAGCAGTACTTC. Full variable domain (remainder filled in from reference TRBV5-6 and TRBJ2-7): DAGVTQSPTHLIKTRGQQVTLRCSPKSGHDTVSWYQQALGQGPQFIFQYYEEEERQRGNFPDRFSGHQFPNYSSELNVNALLLGDSALYLCASSSVEGMYEQYFGPGTRLTVT.